The T cell receptor beta chain described here comes from a study of blood T cell repertoires in COVID-19. Study-level background: Collection of acute and convalescent COVID-19 samples took place in the United States, Italy and Spain. The cDNA or gDNA used as material had been derived from T cells, B-cell-depleted T cells, or PBMCs.

As processed by the authors: Estimation of nucleated cell counts was performed using reference gene primer amplification. Method: immunoSEQ multiplex PCR; TCRdb's copy keeps in-frame clones and lacks some. V and J calls and clone size are given by that table; D and trimming were obtained from the DNA. The sample lists fewer than 300,000 clones; about 85% were seen once. Germline V gene sequence: CDR1 LGHDT, CDR2 YNNKEL (reference sequence). Trimming left V 4 bases short and J 5 bases short, with 14 bases between. The CDR3 has 14 residues. The sequence was obtained from a human donor with COVID-19, enrolled during active disease. The donor label of this sample is uncertain. Sequencing used peripheral blood. This chain uses TRBV3-1 (or the pseudogene TRBV3-2) with TRBJ1-1; unclear D gene. The CDR3 is CASSPGGRATEAFF. The CDR3 bases are TGTGCCAGCAGCCCAGGAGGGAGGGCGACTGAAGCTTTCTTT.